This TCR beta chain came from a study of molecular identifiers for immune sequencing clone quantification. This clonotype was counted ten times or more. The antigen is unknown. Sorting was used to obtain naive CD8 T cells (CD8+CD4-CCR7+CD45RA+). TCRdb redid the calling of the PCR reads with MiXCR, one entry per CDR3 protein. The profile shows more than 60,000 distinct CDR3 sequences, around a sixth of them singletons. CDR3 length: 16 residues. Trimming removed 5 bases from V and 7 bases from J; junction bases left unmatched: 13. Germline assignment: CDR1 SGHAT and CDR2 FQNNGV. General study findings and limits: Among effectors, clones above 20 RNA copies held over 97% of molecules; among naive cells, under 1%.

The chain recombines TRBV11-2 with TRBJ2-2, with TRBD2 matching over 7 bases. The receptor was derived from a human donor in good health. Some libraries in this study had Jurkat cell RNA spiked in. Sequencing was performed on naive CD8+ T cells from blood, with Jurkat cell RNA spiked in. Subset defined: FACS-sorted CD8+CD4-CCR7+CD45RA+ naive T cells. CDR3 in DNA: TGTGCCAGCAGCCAACGGGCGGGAGTAGGGATCGGGGAGCTGTTTTTT. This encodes CASSQRAGVGIGELFF. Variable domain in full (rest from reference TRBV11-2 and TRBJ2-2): EAGVAQSPRYKIIEKRQSVAFWCNPISGHATLYWYQQILGQGPKLLIQFQNNGVVDDSQLPKDRFSAERLKGVDSTLKIQPAKLEDSAVYLCASSQRAGVGIGELFFGEGSRLTVL.